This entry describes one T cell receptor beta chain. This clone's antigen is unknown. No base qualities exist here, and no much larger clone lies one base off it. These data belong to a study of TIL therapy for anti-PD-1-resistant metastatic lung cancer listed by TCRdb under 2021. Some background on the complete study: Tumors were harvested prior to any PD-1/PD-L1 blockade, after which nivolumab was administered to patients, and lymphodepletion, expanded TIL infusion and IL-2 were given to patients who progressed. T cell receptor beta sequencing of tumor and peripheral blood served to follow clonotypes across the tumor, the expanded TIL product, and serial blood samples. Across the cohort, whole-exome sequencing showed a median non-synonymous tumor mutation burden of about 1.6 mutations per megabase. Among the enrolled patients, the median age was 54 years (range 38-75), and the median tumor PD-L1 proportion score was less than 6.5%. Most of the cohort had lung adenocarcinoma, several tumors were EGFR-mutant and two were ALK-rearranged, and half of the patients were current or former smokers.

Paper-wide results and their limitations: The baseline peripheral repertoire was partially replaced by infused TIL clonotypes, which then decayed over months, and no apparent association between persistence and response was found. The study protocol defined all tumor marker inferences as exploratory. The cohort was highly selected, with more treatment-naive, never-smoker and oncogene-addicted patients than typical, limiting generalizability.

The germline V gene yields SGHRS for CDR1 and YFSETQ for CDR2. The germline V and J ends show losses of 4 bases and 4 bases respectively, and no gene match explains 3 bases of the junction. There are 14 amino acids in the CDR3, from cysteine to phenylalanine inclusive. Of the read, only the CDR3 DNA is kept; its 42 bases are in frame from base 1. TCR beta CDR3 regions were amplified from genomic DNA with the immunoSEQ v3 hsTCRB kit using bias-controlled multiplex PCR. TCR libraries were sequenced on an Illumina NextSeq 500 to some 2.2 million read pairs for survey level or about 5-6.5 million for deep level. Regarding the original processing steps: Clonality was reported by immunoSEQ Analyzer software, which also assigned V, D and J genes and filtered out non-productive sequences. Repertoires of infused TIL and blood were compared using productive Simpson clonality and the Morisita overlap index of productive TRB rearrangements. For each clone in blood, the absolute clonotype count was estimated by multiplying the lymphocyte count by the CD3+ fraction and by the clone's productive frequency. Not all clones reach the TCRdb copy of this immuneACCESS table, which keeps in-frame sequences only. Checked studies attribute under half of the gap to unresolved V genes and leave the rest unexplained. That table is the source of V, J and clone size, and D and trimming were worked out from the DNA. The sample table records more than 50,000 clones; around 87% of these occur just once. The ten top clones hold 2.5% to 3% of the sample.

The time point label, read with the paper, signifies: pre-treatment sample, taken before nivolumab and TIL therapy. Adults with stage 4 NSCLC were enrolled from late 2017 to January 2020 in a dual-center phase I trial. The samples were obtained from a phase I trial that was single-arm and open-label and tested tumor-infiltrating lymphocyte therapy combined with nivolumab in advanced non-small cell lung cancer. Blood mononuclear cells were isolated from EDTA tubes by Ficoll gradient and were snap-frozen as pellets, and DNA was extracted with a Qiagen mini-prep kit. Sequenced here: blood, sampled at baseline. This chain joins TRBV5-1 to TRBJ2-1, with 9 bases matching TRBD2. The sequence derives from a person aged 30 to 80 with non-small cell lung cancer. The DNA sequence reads TGCGCCAGCAGCATAAGCGGGAGGTACAATGAGCAGTTCTTC. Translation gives CASSISGRYNEQFF.